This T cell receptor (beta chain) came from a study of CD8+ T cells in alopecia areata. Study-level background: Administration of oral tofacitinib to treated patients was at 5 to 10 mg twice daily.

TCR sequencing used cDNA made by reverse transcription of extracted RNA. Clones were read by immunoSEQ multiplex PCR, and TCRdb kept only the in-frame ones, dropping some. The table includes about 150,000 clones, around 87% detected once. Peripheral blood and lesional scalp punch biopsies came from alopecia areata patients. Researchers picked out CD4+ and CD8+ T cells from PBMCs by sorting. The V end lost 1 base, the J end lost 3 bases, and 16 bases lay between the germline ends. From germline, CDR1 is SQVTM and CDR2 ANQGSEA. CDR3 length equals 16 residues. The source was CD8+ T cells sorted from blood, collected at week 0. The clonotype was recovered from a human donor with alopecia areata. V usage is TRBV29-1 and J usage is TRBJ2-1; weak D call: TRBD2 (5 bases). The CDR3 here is CSVEGPERQDYNEQFF. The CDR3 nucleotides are TGCAGCGTTGAAGGCCCGGAGCGGCAGGACTACAATGAGCAGTTCTTC.